What follows are 10 T cell receptor beta chains derived from one specimen sequenced in a study of blood T cell repertoires in COVID-19. Using immunoSEQ multiplex PCR, the repertoire was profiled, and TCRdb retains in-frame clones only, with some absent. The sample lists about 13,000 clones, 65% to 80% occurring once. Material: peripheral blood. The receptor set was obtained from a woman older than 75 with acute or convalescent COVID-19.

The gene calls are TRBV6-5 and TRBJ2-1; 8 positions agree with TRBD2. The J segment lost 6 bases and the V segment lost 4 bases, leaving 2 bases of the junction unmatched. This CDR3 spans 13 amino acids. Germline lookup yields CDR1 MNHEY and CDR2 SVGAGI. CDR3 amino acids: CASSFGGGNEQFF. The CDR3, as DNA: TGTGCCAGCAGTTTCGGGGGGGGCAATGAGCAGTTCTTC.

J is TRBJ2-3 and V is TRBV11-3, with TRBD1 matching over 9 bases. J was trimmed by 2 bases and V by 4 bases; bases with no gene match: 4. This CDR3 has 15 amino acids. Germline V gene lookup returns CDR1 SGHNT and CDR2 YENEEA. CDR3 region: CASSSGTGFTDTQYF. The CDR3, as DNA: TGTGCCAGCAGCTCGGGGACAGGGTTCACAGATACGCAGTATTTT.

The V and J genes are TRBV10-3 and TRBJ2-1; 8 bases match TRBD2. The CDR3 sequence is 17 residues long. The V segment lost 3 bases and the J segment 0 bases; nucleotides outside the gene matches: 7. CDR1 is ENHRY, CDR2 SYGVKD, per germline. CDR3 residues: CAISEGPAGGSYNEQFF. The DNA for the CDR3 is TGTGCCATCAGTGAAGGGCCGGCGGGGGGCTCCTACAATGAGCAGTTCTTC.

The V gene is TRBV27, the J gene TRBJ2-4; no firm D call. Germline CDR1 and CDR2: MNHEY and SMNVEV (reference sequence). The CDR3 extends over 13 amino acids. V shed 0 bases and J shed 15 bases, with 15 bases lying between them. CDR3 loop: CASSLSSSIHLYF. The CDR3 DNA reads TGTGCCAGCAGTTTATCTTCTAGTATCCACTTGTACTTC.

This clone has only one observation. The chain links TRBV20-1 to TRBJ1-3; 9 positions agree with TRBD1. The CDR3 is made up of 13 amino acids. The V segment lost 3 bases and the J segment 8 bases; nucleotides outside the gene matches: 5. The V gene's germline CDR1 is DFQATT and CDR2 SNEGSKA (reference sequence). The CDR3, as DNA: TGCAGTGCTAGTAGACAGGGGGTTGACACCATATATTTT. Its translation: CSASRQGVDTIYF.

The sample holds one count of this clone. This chain connects TRBV6-5 to TRBJ1-1; no clear D. The V gene lost 4 bases and the J gene lost 6 bases, with 15 bases spanning the gap. Germline V lookup: CDR1 MNHEY, CDR2 SVGAGI. CDR3 length: 14 amino acids. CDR3 in amino acids: CASSSTGFPAEAFF. The CDR3 DNA sequence: TGTGCCAGCAGTTCCACGGGATTCCCCGCTGAAGCTTTCTTT.

The chain combines TRBV5-1 with TRBJ2-2; no reliable D call. The germline CDR1 and CDR2 sequences are SGHRS and YFSETQ. This CDR3 has 13 residues. Deletions cut 2 bases from V and 3 bases from J, with 5 bases between. The CDR3, as DNA: TGCGCCAGCAGCTTTGCGGACACCGGGGAGCTGTTTTTT. It codes for CASSFADTGELFF.

The chain couples TRBV6-5 to TRBJ1-2; 8 bases fit TRBD1. The CDR3 is made up of 13 amino acids. The germline V gene has CDR1 MNHEY and CDR2 SVGAGI. J lost 8 bases, V lost 2 bases, and 4 bases had no gene match. The CDR3 region is CASSYQGARGYTF. The CDR3 region has the DNA TGTGCCAGCAGTTACCAGGGGGCGAGGGGCTACACCTTC.

CDR3 nucleotides: TGTGCCAGTAGTACGAACCCCCGGACAGGGTTTGAGCAGTTCTTC. Translation: CASSTNPRTGFEQFF. The chain uses TRBV19 and TRBJ2-1; TRBD1 aligns across 8 bases. The V gene end was trimmed by 4 bases and the J gene end by 9 bases; junction bases not matched to a gene: 11. Germline loops: CDR1 LNHDA, CDR2 SQIVND (reference sequence). This CDR3 contains 15 residues.

The genes are TRBV7-9 and TRBJ2-2; D perhaps matches TRBD1 (6 bases). Germline V gives CDR1 SEHNR, CDR2 FQNEAQ (reference sequence). The length of the CDR3 is 14 residues. With 5 bases removed from V and 6 bases from J, the gap between germline ends came to 13 bases. The CDR3 spells CASSPQGQAGELFF. In nucleotides, the CDR3 is TGTGCCAGCAGCCCACAGGGTCAGGCCGGGGAGCTGTTTTTT.